A selection of T cell receptor beta chains follows, all from one sample in a study of blood T cells in healthy people across ages. TCRdb passed the 5' RACE reads through MiXCR, listing each CDR3 protein once. The sample includes over a million distinct CDR3 sequences, approximately 43% seen only once; the top ten take about 4.1%. The sequenced sample consisted of blood. The receptors originated from a woman under 30 in good health. Both conserved end residues are trimmed from each CDR3. Part of the rows lack a size; the others show once, few, many or a class for expanded clones.

CDR3 protein: ASSLAGYGTQY
V gene: TRBV7-2
clone size: NA

CDR3 protein: ASRLTGLSSYNEQF
V gene: TRBV4-1
clone size: NA

CDR3 protein: ASSLTSSGMSEQF
V gene: TRBV7-3
clone size: few

CDR3 protein: ASMGIDSYEQY
V gene: TRBV12-3/TRBV12-4
clone size: NA

CDR3 protein: ASSLSGGRATDTQY
V gene: TRBV5-1
clone size: NA

CDR3 protein: ASSPYGGGSSGDPNEQF
V gene: TRBV11-1
clone size: once

CDR3 protein: ASSSETGSNIQY
V gene: TRBV6-5
clone size: NA

CDR3 protein: ASSLPYPGTSGPSSYNEQF
V gene: TRBV28
clone size: once

CDR3 protein: ASSSDWAGETQY
V gene: TRBV7-2
clone size: NA

CDR3 protein: ASSPDRGNSPLH
V gene: TRBV18
clone size: many

CDR3 protein: ASRDTGGFST
V gene: TRBV27
clone size: NA

CDR3 protein: SAPDRGQQTQY
V gene: TRBV20-1
clone size: NA

CDR3 protein: ASSQRTSGRMYEQY
V gene: TRBV4-2
clone size: few

CDR3 protein: AISVGGGGQETQY
V gene: TRBV10-3
clone size: few

CDR3 protein: SVGLAGVYEQF
V gene: TRBV29-1
clone size: few

CDR3 protein: ASSSWVDTGELF
V gene: TRBV6-2/TRBV6-3
clone size: few

CDR3 protein: SVGSGRVYGYT
V gene: TRBV29-1
clone size: few

CDR3 protein: ASSFSGGPFTGYGYT
V gene: TRBV7-9
clone size: few

CDR3 protein: ASSQSHARQETQY
V gene: TRBV4-3
clone size: NA

CDR3 protein: ASTQIGRGNTEAF
V gene: TRBV5-1
clone size: few

CDR3 protein: ASSLRTGVGYNEQY
V gene: TRBV28
clone size: few

CDR3 protein: ASSTAGVNTGELF
V gene: TRBV19
clone size: NA

CDR3 protein: ANSSVEFSYNEQF
V gene: TRBV6-2/TRBV6-3
clone size: NA

CDR3 protein: SVVSGRIGQF
V gene: TRBV29-1
clone size: NA

CDR3 protein: ASLSGSLNEQF
V gene: TRBV12-3/TRBV12-4
clone size: NA